The 32 T cell receptor beta chains reported below all come from one sample, sequenced in a study of T cell repertoires in cytomegalovirus infection. TCRdb used MiXCR to reprocess the reads, holding one entry per CDR3 protein. The sample has about 300,000 distinct CDR3 sequences, under 30% seen once. Sequencing input: PBMCs. Every receptor here comes from a human donor in good health (CMV status not recorded). Some clones in this sample may be carry-over from other donors' samples.

The rearrangement links TRBV20-1 to TRBJ2-4; D gene uncertain. There are 13 residues in the CDR3. V was cut by 6 bases and J by 2 bases, with 11 bases left in between. In germline, CDR1 is DFQATT, CDR2 SNEGSKA (reference sequence). CDR3 residues: CSALPITKNIQYF. DNA of the CDR3: TGCAGTGCCCTCCCGATAACCAAAAACATTCAGTACTTC.

The sample holds a few counts of this clonotype. J is TRBJ2-7 and V is TRBV20-1; possible D gene TRBD2, 7 bases. The germline V gene has CDR1 DFQATT and CDR2 SNEGSKA (reference sequence). V dropped 7 bases and J dropped 7 bases, with 17 bases sitting between them. The CDR3 extends over 12 amino acids. As DNA, the CDR3 is TGCAGTGTTGGGGGGGCTAGCAGGGAGCAGTACTTC. Amino acids: CSVGGASREQYF.

V is TRBV24-1 and J is TRBJ2-1; 7 nucleotides align to TRBD1. Trimming took 3 bases from V and 0 from J; bases not matched to a gene: 10. The CDR3 is made up of 18 amino acids. The germline CDR1 and CDR2 sequences are KGHDR and SFDVKD. Written as DNA, the CDR3 is TGTGCCACCAGTGATCCAGGGACAGAAACAAACTCCTACAATGAGCAGTTCTTC. Its translation is CATSDPGTETNSYNEQFF.

The chain couples TRBV28 to TRBJ1-4; tentative D call: TRBD1 (6 bases). CDR1 MDHEN and CDR2 SYDVKM come from the germline V gene. This CDR3 is built from 16 residues. V lost 3 bases to trimming and J lost 8 bases, with 19 bases between them. CDR3 protein: CASSFDRGAREEKLFF. CDR3 sequence (DNA): TGTGCCAGCAGTTTTGATCGGGGGGCGAGAGAAGAAAAACTGTTTTTT.

This chain connects TRBV6-5 to TRBJ1-5; a possible D gene is TRBD1 (5 bases). Germline CDR1 MNHEY, CDR2 SVGAGI. Trimming left V 2 bases short and J 2 bases short, with 7 bases between. CDR3 length: 14 residues. The CDR3, as DNA: TGTGCCAGCAGTTACAGCAGGGGCAATCAGCCCCAGCATTTT. Amino acids: CASSYSRGNQPQHF.

This clonotype was picked up a small number of times. The chain recombines TRBV4-1 with TRBJ2-7; 7 bases are a match to TRBD2. The length of the CDR3 is 15 residues. With V trimmed by 2 bases and J by 1 base, 5 bases remained unmatched. In germline, CDR1 is MGHRA, CDR2 YSYEKL. Here the CDR3 DNA reads TGCGCCAGCAGCCAACTACTAGCGAGATCCTACGAGCAGTACTTC. It is translated as CASSQLLARSYEQYF.

The DNA for the CDR3 is TGTGCCTGGAGTGTAGGGGGAGCCACTGAAGCTTTCTTT. It translates to CAWSVGGATEAFF. This chain links TRBV30 with TRBJ1-1, with a tentative D call TRBD1 (6 bases). This CDR3 region has 13 residues. V shed 0 bases and J shed 4 bases, with 9 bases lying between them. CDR1 is GTSNPN, CDR2 SVGIG, per germline (reference sequence).

There are a few counts of this clonotype. The chain carries TRBV12-3 or TRBV12-4 and TRBJ1-5; the D gene is possibly TRBD1 (5 bases). CDR3 length equals 13 residues. Trimming removed 3 bases at V and 11 bases at J, with 14 bases between. The CDR3 is CASSLSKLTAQHF. The CDR3 DNA reads TGTGCCAGCAGTTTGAGCAAGCTGACAGCCCAGCATTTT.

This clonotype has more than one count but fewer than ten. This chain uses TRBV19 with TRBJ2-2, with 8 bases identical to TRBD1. The V segment lost 8 bases and the J segment 5 bases; nucleotides outside the gene matches: 13. The germline CDR1 and CDR2 sequences are LNHDA and SQIVND (reference sequence). The CDR3 length is 16 residues. The CDR3 DNA sequence: TGTGCCAGTGTCCAAAGAGGACAGGGACGAACCGGGGAGCTGTTTTTT. Translating gives CASVQRGQGRTGELFF. The variable domain in full, with the rest retrieved from reference TRBV19 and TRBJ2-2, is DGGITQSPKYLFRKEGQNVTLSCEQNLNHDAMYWYRQDPGQGLRLIYYSQIVNDFQKGDIAEGYSVSREKKESFPLTVTSAQKNPTAFYLCASVQRGQGRTGELFFGEGSRLTVL.

The chain is built from TRBV6-1 and TRBJ2-7, with D perhaps matching TRBD2 (5 bases). The CDR3 length is 16 residues. The V end lost 0 bases, the J end lost 3 bases, and 15 bases lay between the germline ends. Germline-derived CDR1 and CDR2 are MNHNS and SASEGT. In DNA, the CDR3 is TGTGCCAGCAGTGAAGCTCTTGCGTACAGCGGCTACGAGCAGTACTTC. Translated, it gives CASSEALAYSGYEQYF.

This clonotype has just a few counts. The chain combines TRBV7-7 with TRBJ2-1; D is possibly TRBD2 (6 bases). Trimming removed 3 bases from V and 2 bases from J, with 20 bases in between. CDR3 size: 18 residues. In germline, CDR1 is SSHAT, CDR2 FNYEAQ (reference sequence). For the CDR3, the DNA is TGTGCCAGCAGCTTCCTTGTTATGGGGGAGGCGGCCTACAATGAGCAGTTCTTC. Protein product: CASSFLVMGEAAYNEQFF.

In its sample, this clonotype was seen a few times. This sequence joins TRBV7-2 and TRBJ1-1; 9 bases align to TRBD1. Germline CDR1 is SGHTA and CDR2 is FQGNSA. CDR3 length: 12 residues. Losses at the gene ends were 5 bases for V and 11 bases for J; bases not matched to a gene: 6. The CDR3 here is CASSPGQGTAFF. The CDR3 DNA reads TGTGCCAGCAGCCCGGGACAGGGTACGGCTTTCTTT.

This clonotype was picked up many times. This rearrangement joins TRBV7-6 to TRBJ2-1, with D possibly TRBD1 on 5 matching bases. V shed 4 bases and J shed 7 bases, with 29 bases lying between them. CDR1 SGHVS and CDR2 FNYEAQ come from the germline V gene. The CDR3 runs 19 residues. The CDR3 sequence: CASSYSGSVDRGLRNEQFF. The CDR3 DNA is TGTGCCAGCAGCTACAGTGGGTCGGTGGATAGGGGCCTAAGGAATGAGCAGTTCTTC.

The V gene is TRBV2, the J gene TRBJ2-1; D ambiguous. V was shortened by 2 bases and J by 2 bases, with 10 bases between the two germline ends. The CDR3 has 15 residues. Germline loops: CDR1 SNHLY, CDR2 FYNNEI. CDR3 residues: CASSEQGIPYNEQFF. In DNA, the CDR3 is TGTGCCAGCAGTGAACAAGGGATCCCCTACAATGAGCAGTTCTTC.

This clonotype has only a few counts. The V and J genes are TRBV28 and TRBJ2-1, with D maybe TRBD1 (6 bases). The CDR3 spans 16 residues. Germline V gene data show CDR1 as MDHEN and CDR2 as SYDVKM. Trimming stripped 6 bases from V and 6 bases from J, with 21 bases between. CDR3 in DNA: TGTGCCAGCAGCCCACCGGGACAAACCCTAAGCAATGAGCAGTTCTTC. Protein: CASSPPGQTLSNEQFF.

The J gene is TRBJ2-1, the V gene TRBV29-1; the D gene is possibly TRBD1 (5 bases). Germline CDR1 is SQVTM and CDR2 is ANQGSEA. V gave up 4 bases and J gave up 8 bases, with 9 bases separating them. This CDR3 spans 11 amino acids. DNA for the CDR3: TGCAGCGTTGTAGGGGCAGATGAGCAGTTCTTC. It codes for CSVVGADEQFF.

Many counts were recorded for this clonotype. The chain recombines TRBV7-8 with TRBJ2-7, with a possible D match to TRBD2 (5 bases). Germline lookup yields CDR1 SGHVS and CDR2 FQNEAQ. The germline V and J ends were trimmed by 3 bases and 4 bases, with 10 bases remaining between them. The CDR3 contains 13 residues. The CDR3 is CASSLGGPYEQYF. The CDR3 nucleotides are TGTGCCAGCAGCTTGGGCGGGCCGTACGAGCAGTACTTC.

This clonotype was observed many times. The rearrangement links TRBV7-2 to TRBJ1-4; possibly TRBD1 for D (6 bases). V shed 6 bases and J shed 1 base, with 15 bases lying between them. CDR3 length: 16 residues. CDR1 is SGHTA, CDR2 FQGNSA, per germline. For the CDR3, the DNA is TGTGCCAGCAGTTGGAGGGGGGGGGGAACTAATGAAAAACTGTTTTTT. It yields the protein CASSWRGGGTNEKLFF.

The CDR3 sequence is CASSLVLQGEQFF. The CDR3, as DNA: TGTGCCAGCAGCTTAGTACTTCAGGGTGAGCAGTTCTTC. V and J are TRBV7-6 and TRBJ2-1; TRBD1 is a possible D gene (5 bases). This CDR3 contains 13 residues. Germline V gene lookup returns CDR1 SGHVS and CDR2 FNYEAQ. Trimming shortened V by 1 base and J by 9 bases, and 10 bases separated the two germline ends.

The chain recombines TRBV29-1 with TRBJ2-5; TRBD1 is a possible D gene (5 bases). Trimming pared 4 bases from V and 5 bases from J, leaving 20 bases between. The length of the CDR3 is 15 residues. Germline-derived CDR1 and CDR2 are SQVTM and ANQGSEA. For the CDR3, the DNA is TGCAGCGTTGCCATCGTACAAGGGCCAGGGGAGACCCAGTACTTC. This encodes CSVAIVQGPGETQYF.

In this sample, this clonotype turned up many times. The J gene is TRBJ2-2, the V gene TRBV12-3 or TRBV12-4; TRBD2 matches 8 bases. Losses at the gene ends were 5 bases for V and 3 bases for J; bases not matched to a gene: 8. The CDR3 extends over 16 amino acids. The CDR3 nucleotides are TGTGCCAGCAGTCCTTCCGGGGGGGGGTACACCGGGGAGCTGTTTTTT. Translated, it gives CASSPSGGGYTGELFF.

V is TRBV5-1 and J is TRBJ2-1, with 8 nucleotides matching TRBD1. The V segment lost 4 bases and the J segment 8 bases; nucleotides outside the gene matches: 5. CDR1 and CDR2 from the germline V gene are SGHRS and YFSETQ. This CDR3 has 13 amino acids. CDR3 bases: TGCGCCAGCAGCCTGACAGGGGACCATGAGCAGTTCTTC. Its protein product is CASSLTGDHEQFF.

Ten or more counts support this clonotype. The J gene is TRBJ2-1, the V gene TRBV7-2; 10 bases are shared with TRBD1. The trim removed 6 bases at V and 10 bases at J, leaving 6 bases unmatched. Per the germline V gene, CDR1 is SGHTA and CDR2 is FQGNSA. This CDR3 has 13 amino acids. The CDR3 coding sequence is TGTGCCAGCAGTGGGGACAGGGGCAGCGAGCAGTTCTTC. Its protein product is CASSGDRGSEQFF.

V and J are TRBV5-5 and TRBJ1-1; no clear D. V shed 2 bases and J shed 5 bases, with 10 bases lying between them. CDR1 and CDR2 (germline): SGHKS, YYEKEE (reference sequence). The CDR3 has 13 amino acids. CDR3 region: CASSLGYGTEAFF. The CDR3 DNA sequence: TGTGCCAGCAGCTTAGGGTATGGAACTGAAGCTTTCTTT.

This clonotype appeared a few times. The V and J genes are TRBV24-1 and TRBJ2-2, with D unresolved. This CDR3 spans 16 amino acids. V was cut by 3 bases and J by 2 bases, with 12 bases left in between. The germline CDR1 and CDR2 sequences are KGHDR and SFDVKD. DNA for the CDR3: TGTGCCACCAGTGATCCTAGTAGATTAAACACCGGGGAGCTGTTTTTT. Amino acids: CATSDPSRLNTGELFF.

The chain uses TRBV6-8 and TRBJ2-1; 7 positions match TRBD2. J was trimmed by 9 bases and V by 6 bases; bases with no gene match: 17. This CDR3 has 16 amino acids. Germline V gene lookup returns CDR1 MNHGY and CDR2 SAAAGT. This CDR3 is CASRRGRGAGKGEQFF. The CDR3 nucleotides are TGTGCCAGCAGGCGGGGTAGGGGAGCGGGGAAAGGTGAGCAGTTCTTC.

This clonotype has just a few counts. The chain combines TRBV10-3 with TRBJ1-2, with 7 bases identical to TRBD1. Germline-derived CDR1 and CDR2 are ENHRY and SYGVKD. This CDR3 has 16 residues. Unmatched junction bases numbered 15, after V lost 7 bases and J lost 4 bases. The CDR3 region has the DNA TGTGCCATCAACCGGGGACAAGGCCCAGGGGGCTATGGCTACACCTTC. Its protein is CAINRGQGPGGYGYTF.

In this sample, this clonotype turned up once. The chain joins TRBV5-3 to TRBJ1-6; D call uncertain. TRBV5-3 falls under the ORF class, with uncertain function. The CDR3 extends over 14 amino acids. With 8 bases removed from V and 5 bases from J, the gap between germline ends came to 14 bases. CDR3 region: CASSVSRDNSPLHF. DNA for the CDR3: TGTGCCAGCAGCGTCAGCCGGGATAATTCACCCCTCCACTTT.

This clonotype was found a few times. The chain couples TRBV7-2 to TRBJ2-1, with TRBD2 matching 9 bases. This CDR3 contains 18 residues. The V gene's germline CDR1 is SGHTA and CDR2 FQGNSA. Trimming at V came to 4 bases and at J to 2 bases, leaving 12 bases not matched to a gene. DNA for the CDR3: TGTGCCAGCAGCTCACAGGGCGGGAGGGCCAAGACCTACAATGAGCAGTTCTTC. Amino acid sequence: CASSSQGGRAKTYNEQFF.

This clonotype has only a few counts. The chain links TRBV28 to TRBJ2-1, with 14 positions matching TRBD2. The germline gives CDR1 MDHEN, CDR2 SYDVKM. J was trimmed by 12 bases and V by 7 bases; bases with no gene match: 11. The CDR3 has 15 amino acids. The CDR3 coding sequence is TGTGCCAGCAACCATCCGGGACTAGCGGGAGATGGGCAGTTCTTC. This translates into CASNHPGLAGDGQFF.

The V call is TRBV20-1, the J call TRBJ2-3; TRBD2 aligns across 7 bases. Trimming at V came to 3 bases and at J to 0 bases, leaving 6 bases not matched to a gene. CDR1 is DFQATT and CDR2 is SNEGSKA in the germline V gene (reference sequence). The CDR3 is 15 residues long. CDR3 residues: CSARGTTKSTDTQYF. The CDR3 bases are TGCAGTGCTAGGGGGACTACCAAGAGCACAGATACGCAGTATTTT.

The chain is built from TRBV7-9 and TRBJ1-2; tentative D call: TRBD1 (5 bases). The germline gives CDR1 SEHNR, CDR2 FQNEAQ (reference sequence). The length of the CDR3 is 13 residues. Trimming left V 1 base short and J 7 bases short, with 10 bases between. In nucleotides, the CDR3 is TGTGCCAGCAGCTTAGGGGGGAACGGTGGCTACACCTTC. Its translation: CASSLGGNGGYTF.